The present T cell receptor (beta chain) was sequenced within a study of a mutant IDH1 vaccine in newly diagnosed glioma. Study at large: Onset of vaccination occurred 4-6 weeks following radiotherapy alone, or with temozolomide cycles. Treatment recipients were around 62% male and around 40% female, and their mean age was roughly 40 years. The earlier regimen, radiotherapy, temozolomide, or both, was most often both.

Assay used: immunoSEQ multiplex PCR; TCRdb lists only in-frame clones, some missing. In the table there are roughly 74,000 clones, roughly 85% of which are singletons. CDR3 length equals 16 residues. V was cut by 2 bases and J by 2 bases, with 13 bases left in between. Germline V gene lookup returns CDR1 MNHEY and CDR2 SVGAGI. Study results and caveats: Of all patients, nearly 95% showed vaccine-induced immune responses.

Time point in this sample: week 23, last vaccination. Every single dose of the vaccine, 300 ug of mutant IDH1 20-mer peptide, came with topical imiquimod. This clone was seen a handful of times. The antigen is undetermined. The sequence came from a man aged 30-40 years with glioma. Some clones in this sample may be carry-over from other donors' samples. The sample was PBMCs, taken from a glioma patient whose treatment included an IDH1 peptide vaccine. This sequence joins TRBV6-5 and TRBJ1-5, with D unresolved. DNA for the CDR3: TGTGCCAGCAGTTACACAGCCTATCCCCGCAATCAGCCCCAGCATTTT. Amino acid sequence: CASSYTAYPRNQPQHF.